This TCR beta chain emerged from a study of blood T cell repertoires in COVID-19 (TCRdb year 2020). About the full investigation: Samples covering the acute and convalescent phases of COVID-19 were provided by collaborators in the United States, Italy and Spain. The material from the prospective study consisted of cDNA or gDNA derived from T cells, B-cell-depleted T cells, or PBMCs. Deeply sampled blood TCRbeta repertoires from subjects exposed to, actively infected with, or recovered from COVID-19 were included in the dataset. The repertoires were made available in a free public database intended to serve as a resource for research on the immune response to SARS-CoV-2. Samples came from the ongoing ImmuneRACE study (first 160 participants) plus 1,254 subjects from 6 global collaborators. Nearly every sample came with metadata listing a de-identified subject ID, COVID-19 status, age in years and sex. Where HLA class I and class II types were available, the types were taken from metadata supplied by the sample provider, not from assay-based typing. Here is what the overall study found, with its caveats: The quantity of clinical and demographic metadata differed by source and by participant and was supplied without curation.

The immunoSEQ Assay, a bias-controlled multiplex PCR, was used to amplify TCRbeta CDR3 regions from genomic DNA. The authors' pipeline ran thus. The number of nucleated cells in each sample was estimated from the amplification of reference gene primers within the assay. To quantify the absolute abundance of each unique TCRbeta CDR3 rearrangement, sequence reads were collapsed and filtered. For each sample, productive Simpson clonality was calculated as the square root of Simpson's diversity index over productive rearrangements. TCRdb limited this immuneACCESS table to in-frame rearrangements with V and J called. A share of clones is missing; checked studies link under half to unresolved V genes, and the rest is unexplained. The DNA gave D and trimming, while V, J and clone size come from that table. This sample is represented by about 69,000 clones; roughly 79% of them were singletons. The ten top clones hold approximately 50% of the sample.

About this clone: The antigen it recognizes is unknown. It has no much larger one-base neighbor in the sample; base qualities were not kept.

The collaborating institutions used their own protocols to collect whole blood in K2EDTA tubes. For TCRbeta analysis, collaborators shipped samples as frozen whole blood, isolated PBMCs, or DNA extracted from either of those sample types. Sequences were obtained from peripheral blood. This receptor was taken from a human donor in a cohort sampled during active COVID-19.

The CDR3 region has the sequence CASTSGQGASYEQYF. In nucleotide form, the sequence is TGTGCCAGCACCTCGGGACAGGGGGCCTCCTACGAGCAGTACTTC. The sequence joins TRBV27 to TRBJ2-7; TRBD1 agrees with 12 junctional bases. Reading from cysteine to phenylalanine, the CDR3 counts 15 amino acids. The kept DNA is CDR3 alone, 45 bases in frame from the first base. CDR1 and CDR2 (MNHEY, SMNVEV) derive from the germline V gene (reference sequence). Trimming removed 7 bases from V and 0 bases from J; the gene matches leave 4 bases unexplained.